This TCR beta chain appears in the sequencing data of a study of T cells in Graves' hyperthyroidism and ophthalmopathy. Study details: The initial diagnosis was the point when peripheral blood was collected, ahead of any treatment.

Study results and limitations: Blood also showed most of the thyroid clonotypes that were expanded above 0.001.

In germline, CDR1 is SGHVS, CDR2 FNYEAQ. The CDR3 totals 20 residues. Trimming took 6 bases from V and 8 from J, leaving 32 bases between them. Comments on this clonotype: What it recognizes is unknown.

The investigators amplified TCR beta CDR3 regions from RNA transcripts. HTBI primers were employed in a first-round RT-PCR of the TCR CDR3. TCRdb independently ran MiXCR on the multiplex PCR reads; one entry per CDR3 protein. Here the sample spans 750,000 to 950,000 distinct CDR3 sequences, about 38% being singletons. Diagnosing involved the use of clinical symptoms, serum thyroxine and TRAb, thyroid ultrasound and orbital computed tomography. The sequenced material came from blood. This sequence was found in a man between 18 and 35 years old with Graves' hyperthyroidism. V is TRBV7-6 and J is TRBJ1-6; D might be TRBD1 (5 bases). The CDR3 sequence is CASSSRSAYTGYRGDSPLHF. The CDR3 DNA follows: TGTGCCAGCAGTTCTAGATCCGCTTACACAGGATATCGTGGAGATTCACCCCTCCACTTT.